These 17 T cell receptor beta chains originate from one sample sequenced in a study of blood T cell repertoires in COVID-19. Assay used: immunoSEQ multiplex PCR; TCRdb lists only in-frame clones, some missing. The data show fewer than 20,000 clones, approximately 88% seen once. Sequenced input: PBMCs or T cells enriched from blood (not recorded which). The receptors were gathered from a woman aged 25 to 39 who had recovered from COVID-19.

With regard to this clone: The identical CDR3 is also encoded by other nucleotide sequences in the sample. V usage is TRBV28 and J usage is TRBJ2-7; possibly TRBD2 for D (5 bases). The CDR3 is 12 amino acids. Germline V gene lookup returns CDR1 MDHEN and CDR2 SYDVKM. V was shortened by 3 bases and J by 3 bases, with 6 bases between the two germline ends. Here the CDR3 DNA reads TGTGCCAGCAGTTTGGCGGGCTACGAGCAGTACTTC. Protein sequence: CASSLAGYEQYF.

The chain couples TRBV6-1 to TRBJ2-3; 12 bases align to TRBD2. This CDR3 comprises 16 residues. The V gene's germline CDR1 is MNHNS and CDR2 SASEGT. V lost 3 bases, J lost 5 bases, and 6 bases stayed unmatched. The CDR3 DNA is TGTGCCAGCAGTGACTTTGGACTAGCGGGACGAGATACGCAGTATTTT. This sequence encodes CASSDFGLAGRDTQYF.

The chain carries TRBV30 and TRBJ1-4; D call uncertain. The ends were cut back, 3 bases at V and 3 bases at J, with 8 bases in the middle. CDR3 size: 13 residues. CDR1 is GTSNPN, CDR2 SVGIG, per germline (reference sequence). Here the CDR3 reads CAWRQFPNEKLFF. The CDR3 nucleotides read TGTGCCTGGAGACAGTTCCCTAATGAAAAACTGTTTTTT.

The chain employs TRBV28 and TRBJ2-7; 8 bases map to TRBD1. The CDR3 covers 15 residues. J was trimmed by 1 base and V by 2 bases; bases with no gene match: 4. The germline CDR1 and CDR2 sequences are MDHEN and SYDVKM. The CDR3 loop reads CASSLSTGGSYEQYF. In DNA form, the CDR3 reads TGTGCCAGCAGTTTAAGCACAGGGGGGTCCTACGAGCAGTACTTC.

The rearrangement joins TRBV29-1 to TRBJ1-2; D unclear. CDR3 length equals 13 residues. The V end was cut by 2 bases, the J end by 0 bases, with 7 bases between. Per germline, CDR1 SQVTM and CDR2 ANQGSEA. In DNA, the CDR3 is TGCAGCGTTGAAAGCGGTTCTAACTATGGCTACACCTTC. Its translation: CSVESGSNYGYTF.

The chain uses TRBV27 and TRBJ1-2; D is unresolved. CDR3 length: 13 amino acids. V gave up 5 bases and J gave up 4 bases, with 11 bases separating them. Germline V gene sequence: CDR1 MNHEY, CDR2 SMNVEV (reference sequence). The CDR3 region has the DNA TGTGCCAGCAGTATCAGTATTGGCTATGGCTACACCTTC. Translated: CASSISIGYGYTF.

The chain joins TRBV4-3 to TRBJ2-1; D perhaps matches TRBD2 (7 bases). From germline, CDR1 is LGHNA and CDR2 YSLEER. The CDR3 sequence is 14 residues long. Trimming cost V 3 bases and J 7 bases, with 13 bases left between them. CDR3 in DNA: TGCGCCAGCAGCCAGGACGAGGGGGGGAATGAGCAGTTCTTC. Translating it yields CASSQDEGGNEQFF.

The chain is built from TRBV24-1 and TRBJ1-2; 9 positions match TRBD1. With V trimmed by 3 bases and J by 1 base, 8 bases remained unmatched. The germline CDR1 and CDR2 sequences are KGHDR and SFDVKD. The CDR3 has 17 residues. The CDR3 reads CATSDASGQGINYGYTF. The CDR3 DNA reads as TGTGCCACCAGTGATGCTAGCGGACAGGGGATTAACTATGGCTACACCTTC.

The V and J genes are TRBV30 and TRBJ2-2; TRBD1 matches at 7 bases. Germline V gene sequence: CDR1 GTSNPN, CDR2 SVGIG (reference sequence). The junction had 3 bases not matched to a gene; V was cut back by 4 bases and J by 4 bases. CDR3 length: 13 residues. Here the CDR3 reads CAWTGTATGELFF. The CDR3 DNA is TGTGCCTGGACCGGGACAGCCACCGGGGAGCTGTTTTTT.

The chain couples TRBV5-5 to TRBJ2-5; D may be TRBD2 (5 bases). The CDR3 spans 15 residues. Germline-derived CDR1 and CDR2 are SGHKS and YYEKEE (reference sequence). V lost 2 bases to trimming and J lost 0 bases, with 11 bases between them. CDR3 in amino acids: CASSFPLGDQETQYF. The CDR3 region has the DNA TGTGCCAGCAGCTTTCCGTTGGGAGACCAAGAGACCCAGTACTTC.

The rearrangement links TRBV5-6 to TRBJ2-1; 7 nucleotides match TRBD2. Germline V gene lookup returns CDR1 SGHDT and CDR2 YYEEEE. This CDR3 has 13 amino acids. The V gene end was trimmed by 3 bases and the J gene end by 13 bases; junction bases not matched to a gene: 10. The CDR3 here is CASSSRLALKQFF. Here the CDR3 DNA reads TGTGCCAGCAGCTCCCGACTAGCCCTTAAACAGTTCTTC.

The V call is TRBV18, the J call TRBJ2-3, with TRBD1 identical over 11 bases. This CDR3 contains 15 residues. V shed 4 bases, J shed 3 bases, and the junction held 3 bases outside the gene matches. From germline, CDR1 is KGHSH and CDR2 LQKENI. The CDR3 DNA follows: TGTGCCAGCTCACTGGGGACAGGGGGGACAGATACGCAGTATTTT. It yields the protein CASSLGTGGTDTQYF. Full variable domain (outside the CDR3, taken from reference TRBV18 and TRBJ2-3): NAGVMQNPRHLVRRRGQEARLRCSPMKGHSHVYWYRQLPEEGLKFMVYLQKENIIDESGMPKERFSAEFPKEGPSILRIQQVVRGDSAAYFCASSLGTGGTDTQYFGPGTRLTVL.

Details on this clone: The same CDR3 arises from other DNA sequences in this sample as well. The chain's CDR3 is CASTTYNEQFF. The CDR3 coding sequence is TGTGCCAGCACTACCTACAATGAGCAGTTCTTC. This rearrangement joins TRBV6-5 to TRBJ2-1; D unclear. V lost 7 bases to trimming and J lost 2 bases, with 3 bases between them. Germline CDR1 and CDR2: MNHEY and SVGAGI. CDR3 length: 11 amino acids.

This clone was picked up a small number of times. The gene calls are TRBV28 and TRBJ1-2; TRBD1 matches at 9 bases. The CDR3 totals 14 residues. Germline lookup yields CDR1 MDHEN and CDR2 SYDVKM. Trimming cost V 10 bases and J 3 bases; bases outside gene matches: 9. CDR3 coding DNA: TGTGCCATCACAACCAGGACAGGGGACTATGGCTACACCTTC. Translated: CAITTRTGDYGYTF.

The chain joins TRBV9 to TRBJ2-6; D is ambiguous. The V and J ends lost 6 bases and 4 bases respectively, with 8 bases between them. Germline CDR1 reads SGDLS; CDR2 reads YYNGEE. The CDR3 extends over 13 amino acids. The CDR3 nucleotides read TGTGCCAGCACAGTAACAGGGGCCAACGTCCTGACTTTC. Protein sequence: CASTVTGANVLTF.

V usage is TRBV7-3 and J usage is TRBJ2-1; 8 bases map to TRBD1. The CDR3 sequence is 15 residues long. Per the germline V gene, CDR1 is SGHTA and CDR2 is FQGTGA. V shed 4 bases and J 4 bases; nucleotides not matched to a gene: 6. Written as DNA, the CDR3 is TGTGCCAGCAGCTCAGGGGGCTGGCCTTACAATGAGCAGTTCTTC. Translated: CASSSGGWPYNEQFF. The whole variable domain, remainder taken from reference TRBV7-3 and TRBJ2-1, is GAGVSQTPSNKVTEKGKYVELRCDPISGHTALYWYRQSLGQGPEFLIYFQGTGAADDSGLPNDRFFAVRPEGSVSTLKIQRTERGDSAVYLCASSSGGWPYNEQFFGPGTRLTVL.

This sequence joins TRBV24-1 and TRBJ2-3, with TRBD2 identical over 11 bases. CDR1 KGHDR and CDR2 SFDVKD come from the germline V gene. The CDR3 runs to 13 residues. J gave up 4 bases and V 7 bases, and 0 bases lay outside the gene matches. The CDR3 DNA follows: TGTGCCACCAGACTAGCGGGGGCAGATACGCAGTATTTT. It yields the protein CATRLAGADTQYF.